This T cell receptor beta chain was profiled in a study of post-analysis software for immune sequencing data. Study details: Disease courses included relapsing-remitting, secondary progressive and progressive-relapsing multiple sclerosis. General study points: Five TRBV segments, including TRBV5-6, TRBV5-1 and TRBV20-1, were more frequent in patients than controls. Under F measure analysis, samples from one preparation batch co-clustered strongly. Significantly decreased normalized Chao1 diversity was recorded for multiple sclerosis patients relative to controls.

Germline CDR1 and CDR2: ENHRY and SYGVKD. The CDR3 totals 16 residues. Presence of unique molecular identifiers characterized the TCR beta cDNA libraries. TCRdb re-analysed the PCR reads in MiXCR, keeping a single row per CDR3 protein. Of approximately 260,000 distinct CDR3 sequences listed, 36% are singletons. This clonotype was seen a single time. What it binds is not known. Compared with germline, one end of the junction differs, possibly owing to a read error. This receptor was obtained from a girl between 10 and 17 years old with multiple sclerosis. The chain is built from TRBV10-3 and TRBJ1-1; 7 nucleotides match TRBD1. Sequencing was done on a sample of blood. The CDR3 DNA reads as TGTGCCACCAGTGAGTCGACAGGGTGGATGGACACTGAAGCTTTCTTT. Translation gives CATSESTGWMDTEAFF.